This TCR beta chain was identified in a study of blood T cells in healthy people across ages. Note on this clonotype: Antigen: not known.

The CDR3 runs to 14 residues. Germline CDR1 and CDR2: SNHLY and FYNNEI. Trimming removed 5 bases from V and 2 bases from J, with 11 bases in between. Together with a sample-barcoded 5' primer, a J-beta primer mix was included in a second PCR lasting roughly 6 to 12 cycles. TCRdb re-analysed the 5' RACE reads in MiXCR, keeping a single row per CDR3 protein. The table lists 1.5 million to 2 million distinct CDR3 sequences, roughly 28% of them singletons, with 7.7% in the top ten. It was about 10 milliliters of peripheral blood that were drawn from each donor. Study-wide points: Per million T cells, the diversity of TCR beta decreased roughly linearly as age advanced. Naive T cell percentage and TCR beta diversity correlated strongly.

This clonotype was obtained from a woman aged 25-40 years in good health. Sequencing was performed on blood. The V and J genes are TRBV2 and TRBJ2-3, with a tentative D call TRBD1 (5 bases). CDR3 DNA: TGTGCCAGCAGTTACCGACAGAACACAGATACGCAGTATTTT. It encodes CASSYRQNTDTQYF.